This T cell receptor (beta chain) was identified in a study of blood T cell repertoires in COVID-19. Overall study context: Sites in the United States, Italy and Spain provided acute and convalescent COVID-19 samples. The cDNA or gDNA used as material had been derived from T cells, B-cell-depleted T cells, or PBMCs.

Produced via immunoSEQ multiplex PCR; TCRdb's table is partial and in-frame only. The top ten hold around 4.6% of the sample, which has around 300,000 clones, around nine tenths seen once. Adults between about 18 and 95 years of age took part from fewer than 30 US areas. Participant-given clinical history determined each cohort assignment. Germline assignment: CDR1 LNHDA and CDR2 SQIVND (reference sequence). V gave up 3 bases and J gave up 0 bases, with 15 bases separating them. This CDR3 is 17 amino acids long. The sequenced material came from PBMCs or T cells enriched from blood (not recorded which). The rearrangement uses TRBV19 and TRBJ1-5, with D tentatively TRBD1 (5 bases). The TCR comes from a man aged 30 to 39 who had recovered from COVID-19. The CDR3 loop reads CASSILGPLNSNQPQHF. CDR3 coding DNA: TGTGCCAGTAGTATTCTGGGGCCTCTGAATAGCAATCAGCCCCAGCATTTT.